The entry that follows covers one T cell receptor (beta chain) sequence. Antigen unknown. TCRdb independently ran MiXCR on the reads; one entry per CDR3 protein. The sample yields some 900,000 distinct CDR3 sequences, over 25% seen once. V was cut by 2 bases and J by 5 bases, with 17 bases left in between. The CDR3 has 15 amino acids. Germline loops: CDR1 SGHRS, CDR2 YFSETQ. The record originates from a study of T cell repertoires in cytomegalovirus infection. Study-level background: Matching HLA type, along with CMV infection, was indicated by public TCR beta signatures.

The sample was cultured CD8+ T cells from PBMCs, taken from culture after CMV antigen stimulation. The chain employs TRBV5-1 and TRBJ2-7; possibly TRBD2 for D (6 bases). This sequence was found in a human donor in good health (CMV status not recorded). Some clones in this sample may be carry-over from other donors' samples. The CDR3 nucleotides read TGCGCCAGCAGCTTACCGCAGGAGGGTGTGGACGAGCAGTACTTC. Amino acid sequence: CASSLPQEGVDEQYF.